This T cell receptor beta chain was captured in a study of blood T cell repertoires in COVID-19. Across the whole study: Samples taken during acute and convalescent COVID-19 were collected in the United States, Italy and Spain. T cells, B-cell-depleted T cells, or PBMCs provided the cDNA or gDNA that served as material.

V lost 6 bases, J lost 4 bases, and 6 bases stayed unmatched. CDR1 WNHNN and CDR2 SYGVQD come from the germline V gene (reference sequence). The length of the CDR3 is 16 residues. In the authors' workflow: Nucleated cell counts were estimated from reference gene primer amplification. TCRdb's table, derived via immunoSEQ multiplex PCR, lists solely in-frame clones and lacks some. For V, J and clone size, that table is used; D and trimming come from the DNA. Found here are about 35,000 clones, roughly 86% of them singletons; the top ten hold 35% to 50%. Source material: peripheral blood. This TCR was recovered from a human donor in a cohort sampled during active COVID-19. The chain couples TRBV10-1 to TRBJ2-3; 14 bases align to TRBD2. This CDR3 is CASSRTSGGLADTQYF. In DNA form, the CDR3 reads TGCGCCAGCAGCAGGACTAGCGGGGGGCTCGCAGATACGCAGTATTTT.